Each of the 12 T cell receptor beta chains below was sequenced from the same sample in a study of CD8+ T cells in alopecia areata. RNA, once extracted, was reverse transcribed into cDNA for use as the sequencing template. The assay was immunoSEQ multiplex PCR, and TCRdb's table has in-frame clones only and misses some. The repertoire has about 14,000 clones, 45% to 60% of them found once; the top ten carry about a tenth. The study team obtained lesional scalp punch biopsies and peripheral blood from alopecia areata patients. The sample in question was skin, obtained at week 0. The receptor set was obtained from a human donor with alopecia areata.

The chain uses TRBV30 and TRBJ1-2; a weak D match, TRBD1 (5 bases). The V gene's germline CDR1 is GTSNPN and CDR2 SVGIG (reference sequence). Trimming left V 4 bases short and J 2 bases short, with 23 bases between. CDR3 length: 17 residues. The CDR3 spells CAWTKNPSRWGNYGYTF. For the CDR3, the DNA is TGTGCCTGGACCAAGAATCCCTCCCGCTGGGGGAACTATGGCTACACCTTC.

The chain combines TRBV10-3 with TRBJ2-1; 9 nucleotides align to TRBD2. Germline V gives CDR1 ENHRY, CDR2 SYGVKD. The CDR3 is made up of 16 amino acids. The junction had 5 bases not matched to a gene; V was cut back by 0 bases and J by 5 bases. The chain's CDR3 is CAISESVTSGDNEQFF. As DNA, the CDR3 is TGTGCCATCAGTGAGTCCGTGACTAGCGGCGACAATGAGCAGTTCTTC.

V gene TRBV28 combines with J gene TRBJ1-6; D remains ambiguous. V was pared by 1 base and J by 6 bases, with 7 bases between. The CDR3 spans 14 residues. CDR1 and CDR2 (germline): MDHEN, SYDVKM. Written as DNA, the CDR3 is TGTGCCAGCAGTTTATCGGGCTTTAATTCACCCCTCCACTTT. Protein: CASSLSGFNSPLHF.

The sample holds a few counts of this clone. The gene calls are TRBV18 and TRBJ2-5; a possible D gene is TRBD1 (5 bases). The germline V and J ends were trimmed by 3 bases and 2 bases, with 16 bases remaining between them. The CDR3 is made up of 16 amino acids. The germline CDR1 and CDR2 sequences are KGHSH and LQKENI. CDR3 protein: CASSPPKSGAQETQYF. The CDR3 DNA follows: TGTGCCAGCTCACCTCCAAAGAGTGGGGCACAAGAGACCCAGTACTTC.

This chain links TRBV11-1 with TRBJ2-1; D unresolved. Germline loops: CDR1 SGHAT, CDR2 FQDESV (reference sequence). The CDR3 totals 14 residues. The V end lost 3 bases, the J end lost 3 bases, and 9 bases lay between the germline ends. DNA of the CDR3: TGTGCCAGCAGCTTGGCAGCGTACTACAATGAGCAGTTCTTC. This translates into CASSLAAYYNEQFF.

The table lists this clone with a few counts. The CDR3 coding sequence is TGTGCCAGCAGCTGGACTAGCGGGGGGGCCCGGAACATTCAGTACTTC. It translates to CASSWTSGGARNIQYF. This chain uses TRBV13 with TRBJ2-4; TRBD2 aligns across 15 bases. After removal of 4 bases from V and 7 bases from J, the junction contained 5 bases not matched to a gene. CDR1 is PRHDT and CDR2 is FYEKMQ in the germline V gene (reference sequence). The CDR3 consists of 16 residues.

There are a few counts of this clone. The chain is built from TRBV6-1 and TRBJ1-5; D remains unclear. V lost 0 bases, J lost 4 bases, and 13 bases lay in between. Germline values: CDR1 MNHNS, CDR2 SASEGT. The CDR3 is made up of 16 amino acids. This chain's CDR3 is CASSEARVVGNQPQHF. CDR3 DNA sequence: TGTGCCAGCAGTGAAGCACGGGTGGTTGGAAATCAGCCCCAGCATTTT.

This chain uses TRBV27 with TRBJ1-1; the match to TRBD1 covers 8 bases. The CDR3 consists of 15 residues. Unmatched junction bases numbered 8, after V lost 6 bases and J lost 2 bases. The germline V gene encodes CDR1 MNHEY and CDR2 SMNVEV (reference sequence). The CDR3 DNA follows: TGTGCCAGCAGGCCTAGGACAGGGAAAAACACTGAAGCTTTCTTT. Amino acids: CASRPRTGKNTEAFF.

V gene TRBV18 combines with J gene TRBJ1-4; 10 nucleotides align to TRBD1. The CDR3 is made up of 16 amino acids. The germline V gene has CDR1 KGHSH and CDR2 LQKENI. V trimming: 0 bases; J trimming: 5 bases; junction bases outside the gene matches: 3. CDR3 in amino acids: CASSPPRGQGNEKLFF. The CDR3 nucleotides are TGTGCCAGCTCACCACCGAGGGGACAGGGGAATGAAAAACTGTTTTTT.

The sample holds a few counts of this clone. The CDR3 DNA is TGTGCCAGCACCGGACAGGGGATTGGCGGGGAGCTGTTTTTT. This gives the protein CASTGQGIGGELFF. V is TRBV5-6 and J is TRBJ2-2, with 9 bases matching TRBD1. The CDR3 covers 14 residues. V gave up 6 bases and J gave up 7 bases; unmatched junction bases: 7. Germline-derived CDR1 and CDR2 are SGHDT and YYEEEE.

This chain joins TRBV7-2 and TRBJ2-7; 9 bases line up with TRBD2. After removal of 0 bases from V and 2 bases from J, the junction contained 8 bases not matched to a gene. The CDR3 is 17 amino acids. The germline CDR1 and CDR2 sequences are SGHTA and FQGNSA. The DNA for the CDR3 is TGTGCCAGCAGCTTAGCGGGTCTTAGCGGGGGCACCTACGAGCAGTACTTC. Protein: CASSLAGLSGGTYEQYF.

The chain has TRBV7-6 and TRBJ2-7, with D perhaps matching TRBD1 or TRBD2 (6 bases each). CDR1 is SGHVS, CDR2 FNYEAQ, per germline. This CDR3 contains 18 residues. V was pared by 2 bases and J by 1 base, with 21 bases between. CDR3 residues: CASSLIPGANSHSYEQYF. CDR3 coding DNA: TGTGCCAGCAGCTTAATCCCGGGGGCTAATTCCCATTCCTACGAGCAGTACTTC. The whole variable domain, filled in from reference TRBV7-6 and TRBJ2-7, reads GAGVSQSPRYKVTKRGQDVALRCDPISGHVSLYWYRQALGQGPEFLTYFNYEAQQDKSGLPNDRFSAERPEGSISTLTIQRTEQRDSAMYRCASSLIPGANSHSYEQYFGPGTRLTVT.